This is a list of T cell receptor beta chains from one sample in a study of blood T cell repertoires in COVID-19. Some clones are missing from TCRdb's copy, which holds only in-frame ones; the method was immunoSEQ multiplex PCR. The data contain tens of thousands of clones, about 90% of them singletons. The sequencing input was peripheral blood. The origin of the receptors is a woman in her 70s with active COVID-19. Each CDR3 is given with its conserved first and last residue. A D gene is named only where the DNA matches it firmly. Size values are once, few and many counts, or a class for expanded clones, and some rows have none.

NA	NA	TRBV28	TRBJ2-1	CASSLSPGEGYNEQFF	TGTGCCAGCAGTTTAAGTCCGGGAGAGGGGTACAATGAGCAGTTCTTC
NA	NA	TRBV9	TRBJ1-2	CASSPSSGYTF	TGTGCCAGCAGCCCTAGTAGCGGCTACACCTTC
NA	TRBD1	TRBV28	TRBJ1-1	CASRREGQGATTEAFF	TGTGCCAGCAGACGCGAAGGACAGGGGGCGACCACTGAAGCTTTCTTT
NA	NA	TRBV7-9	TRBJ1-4	CASSSDTGDEKLFF	TGTGCCAGCAGTTCCGACACCGGGGATGAAAAACTGTTTTTT
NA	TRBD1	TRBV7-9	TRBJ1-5	CASSPGTGGNQPQHF	TGTGCCAGCAGCCCCGGGACAGGCGGCAATCAGCCCCAGCATTTT
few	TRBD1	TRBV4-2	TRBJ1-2	CASAPFAGQGARGYTF	TGTGCCAGCGCGCCCTTTGCGGGACAGGGGGCGCGTGGCTACACCTTC
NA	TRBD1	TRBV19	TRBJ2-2	CASSRDRAGELFF	TGTGCCAGTAGTAGGGACAGGGCCGGGGAGCTGTTTTTT
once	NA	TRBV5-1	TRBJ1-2	CASSPTAGGLNYGYTF	TGCGCCAGCAGCCCGACCGCGGGGGGCTTGAACTATGGCTACACCTTC
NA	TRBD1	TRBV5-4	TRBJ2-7	CASSLQGADEQYF	TGTGCCAGCAGCTTACAGGGGGCGGACGAGCAGTACTTC
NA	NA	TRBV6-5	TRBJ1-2	CASSYLRQEDGYTF	TGTGCCAGCAGTTATCTTCGGCAGGAAGATGGCTACACCTTC
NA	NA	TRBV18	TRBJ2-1	CASSPPGDNEQFF	TGTGCCAGCTCACCACCAGGGGACAATGAGCAGTTCTTC
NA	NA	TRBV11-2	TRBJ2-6	CASSFGGANVLTF	TGTGCCAGCAGCTTCGGTGGGGCCAACGTCCTGACTTTC
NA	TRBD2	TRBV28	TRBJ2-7	CASSQPGLAGHEQYF	TGTGCCAGCAGCCAGCCGGGACTAGCGGGACACGAGCAGTACTTC
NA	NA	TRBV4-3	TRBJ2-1	CASSQEAAYNEQFF	TGCGCCAGCAGCCAAGAGGCGGCTTACAATGAGCAGTTCTTC
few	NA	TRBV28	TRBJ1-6	CASSLSWAGDNSPLHF	TGTGCCAGCAGTTTATCATGGGCAGGGGACAATTCACCCCTCCACTTT
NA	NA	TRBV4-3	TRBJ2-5	CASSQALARETQYF	TGCGCCAGCAGCCAAGCTCTGGCGAGGGAGACCCAGTACTTC
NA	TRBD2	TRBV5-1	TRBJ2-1	CASSQRTSGRIEQFF	TGCGCCAGCAGCCAAAGGACTAGCGGGAGAATTGAGCAGTTCTTC
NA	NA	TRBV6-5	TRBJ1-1	CASSQTRGRTEAFF	TGTGCCAGCAGCCAAACCAGGGGAAGAACTGAAGCTTTCTTT
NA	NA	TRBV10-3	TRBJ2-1	CAISESAANEQFF	TGTGCCATCAGTGAGTCAGCTGCTAATGAGCAGTTCTTC
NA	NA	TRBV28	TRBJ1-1	CASSLVGGDTEAFF	TGTGCCAGCAGTTTGGTGGGGGGGGACACTGAAGCTTTCTTT
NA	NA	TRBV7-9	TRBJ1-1	CAGDKKNTEAFF	TGTGCCGGGGACAAAAAGAACACTGAAGCTTTCTTT
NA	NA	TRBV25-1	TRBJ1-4	CASRSGGEKLFF	TGTGCCAGCAGGTCGGGAGGTGAAAAACTGTTTTTT
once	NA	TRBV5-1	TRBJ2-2	CASSRTQSANTGELFF	TGCGCCAGCAGCCGTACACAATCAGCGAACACCGGGGAGCTGTTTTTT
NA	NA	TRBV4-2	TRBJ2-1	CASSQDSRRNNEQFF	TGTGCCAGCAGCCAAGATTCACGGAGAAACAATGAGCAGTTCTTC
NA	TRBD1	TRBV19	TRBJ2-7	CASSIDRGEQYF	TGTGCCAGTAGTATTGACAGGGGCGAGCAGTACTTC
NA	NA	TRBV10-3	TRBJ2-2	CAIRTTRNTGELFF	TGTGCCATCAGGACGACAAGAAACACCGGGGAGCTGTTTTTT
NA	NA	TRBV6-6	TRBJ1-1	CASSLQGNTEAFF	TGTGCCAGCAGTCTACAGGGGAACACTGAAGCTTTCTTT
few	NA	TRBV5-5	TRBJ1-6	CASSLERGSPLHF	TGTGCCAGCAGCTTGGAGCGGGGTTCACCCCTCCACTTT
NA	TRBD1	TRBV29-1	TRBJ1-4	CSVEGQGGKLFF	TGCAGCGTTGAAGGACAGGGAGGAAAACTGTTTTTT
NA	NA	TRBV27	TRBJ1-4	CASKTAGAGEKLFF	TGTGCCAGCAAAACCGCAGGGGCGGGTGAAAAACTGTTTTTT
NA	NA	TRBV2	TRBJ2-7	CASSLTGFNEQYF	TGTGCCAGCAGTCTAACAGGGTTCAACGAGCAGTACTTC
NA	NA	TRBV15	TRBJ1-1	CATSRDRARVEAFF	TGTGCCACCAGCAGAGATCGTGCCAGGGTTGAAGCTTTCTTT
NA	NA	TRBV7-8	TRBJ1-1	CASSPAGGGTEAFF	TGTGCCAGCAGCCCTGCTGGCGGTGGCACTGAAGCTTTCTTT
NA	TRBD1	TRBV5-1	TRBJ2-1	CASSPSTIYRGRRNEQFF	TGCGCCAGCAGCCCCAGCACCATCTACAGGGGGCGCAGGAATGAGCAGTTCTTC
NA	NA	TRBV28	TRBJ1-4	CASGFGGLFF	TGTGCCAGCGGCTTCGGGGGTCTGTTTTTT
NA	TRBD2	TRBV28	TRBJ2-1	CAGTSSGSYNEQFF	TGTGCCGGAACCTCTAGCGGGAGCTACAATGAGCAGTTCTTC
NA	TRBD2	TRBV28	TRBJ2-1	CASSRYSGRAYNEQFF	TGTGCCAGCAGCCGGTATAGCGGGAGGGCATACAATGAGCAGTTCTTC
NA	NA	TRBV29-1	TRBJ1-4	CSVSDRTNEKLFF	TGCAGCGTTTCGGACAGAACTAATGAAAAACTGTTTTTT
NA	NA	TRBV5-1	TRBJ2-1	CASSLGDKDNEQFF	TGCGCCAGCAGCTTGGGGGACAAGGACAATGAGCAGTTCTTC
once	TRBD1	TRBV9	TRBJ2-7	CASSRQGANTYEQYF	TGTGCCAGCAGCCGACAGGGGGCAAACACCTACGAGCAGTACTTC
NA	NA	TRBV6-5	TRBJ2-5	CASSYRGGQETQYF	TGTGCCAGCAGTTACAGGGGAGGCCAAGAGACCCAGTACTTC
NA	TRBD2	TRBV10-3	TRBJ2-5	CAYRASGSIGETQYF	TGTGCATACCGGGCTAGCGGGAGTATTGGGGAGACCCAGTACTTC